This T cell receptor (beta chain) is from a study of blood T cell repertoires in COVID-19. The germline CDR1 and CDR2 sequences are SGHDN and FVKESK. V shed 4 bases and J shed 6 bases, with 12 bases lying between them. The CDR3 contains 13 residues. TCRdb keeps only in-frame clones here, not all; method: immunoSEQ multiplex PCR. The sample comprises tens of thousands of clones, 85% to 90% of which are singletons, and around 3% rests with the top ten. The source material was peripheral blood. The chain employs TRBV14 and TRBJ1-2; D remains unclear. The sequence was collected from an elderly man with acute or convalescent COVID-19. CDR3 loop: CASSPRGRDGYTF. The CDR3 coding sequence is TGTGCCAGCAGCCCGCGGGGTCGGGATGGCTACACCTTC.